Listed below are T cell receptor beta chains from one sample, sequenced in a study of Graves' ophthalmopathy and Graves' hyperthyroidism. MiXCR, run by TCRdb on the multiplex PCR reads, gives a single entry per CDR3 protein. The sample has 900,000 to 1,200,000 distinct CDR3 sequences; 36% are singletons. Sequenced: peripheral blood or thyroid tissue (not recorded which). Every receptor here comes from an adult man with Graves' hyperthyroidism. Both conserved end residues are part of each CDR3. A D gene is named only where the DNA matches it firmly. Some rows mark clone size as missing; the rest say once, few, many or name a class of expanded clone.

V gene: TRBV3-1; D gene: -; J gene: TRBJ1-3; clone size: -; CDR3 DNA: TGTGCCAGTGGGAAGGGCCTCTCTGGAAACACCATATATTTT; CDR3 protein: CASGKGLSGNTIYF
V gene: TRBV7-2; D gene: -; J gene: TRBJ1-1; clone size: -; CDR3 DNA: TGTGCCAGCAGCTCGGTGGATCTGAACACTGAAGCTTTCTTT; CDR3 protein: CASSSVDLNTEAFF
V gene: TRBV10-2; D gene: TRBD2; J gene: TRBJ2-5; clone size: few; CDR3 DNA: TGCGCCAGCACACTAGCGGGAGCCCAGACCCAGTACTTC; CDR3 protein: CASTLAGAQTQYF
V gene: TRBV20-1; D gene: -; J gene: TRBJ1-2; clone size: once; CDR3 DNA: TGCAGTGCTAGAAAGCAGCGGGCGGGCTACACCTTC; CDR3 protein: CSARKQRAGYTF
V gene: TRBV7-2; D gene: TRBD1; J gene: TRBJ1-6; clone size: many; CDR3 DNA: TGTGCCAGCAGCTTAGGACAGGGCCCAAATTCACCCCTCCACTTT; CDR3 protein: CASSLGQGPNSPLHF
V gene: TRBV12-3/TRBV12-4; D gene: -; J gene: TRBJ1-5; clone size: -; CDR3 DNA: TGTGCCAGCAGTTTAGGACACCGGGATCAACCCCAGCATTTT; CDR3 protein: CASSLGHRDQPQHF
V gene: TRBV11-1; D gene: -; J gene: TRBJ1-6; clone size: -; CDR3 DNA: TGTGCCAGCAGCTTAGCATCGGGGCTGAATTCACCCCTCCACTTT; CDR3 protein: CASSLASGLNSPLHF
V gene: TRBV29-1; D gene: -; J gene: TRBJ1-1; clone size: many; CDR3 DNA: TGCAGCGTTGAAGCGCTAGGGGGGCTTGGAGCTTTCTTT; CDR3 protein: CSVEALGGLGAFF
V gene: TRBV30; D gene: -; J gene: TRBJ2-2; clone size: -; CDR3 DNA: TGTGCCTGGAGTTTAACAGGGACCACCGGGGAGCTGTTTTTT; CDR3 protein: CAWSLTGTTGELFF
V gene: TRBV11-1; D gene: -; J gene: TRBJ2-7; clone size: -; CDR3 DNA: TGTGCCAGCAGGGACGGGCCGAATAGCGGACCCTACGAGCAGTACTTC; CDR3 protein: CASRDGPNSGPYEQYF
V gene: TRBV6-5; D gene: -; J gene: TRBJ1-2; clone size: -; CDR3 DNA: TGTGCCAGCAGTGTGTTATTTAAGGGCGGAGGCTACACCTTC; CDR3 protein: CASSVLFKGGGYTF
V gene: TRBV15; D gene: -; J gene: TRBJ2-3; clone size: -; CDR3 DNA: TGTGCCACCAGCGGAGGGGACCTACTCACAGATACGCAGTATTTT; CDR3 protein: CATSGGDLLTDTQYF
V gene: TRBV25-1; D gene: TRBD2; J gene: TRBJ2-7; clone size: -; CDR3 DNA: TGTGCCAGCAGTGAAGGGAGGGAAGGGGCCCGGGAGCAGTACTTC; CDR3 protein: CASSEGREGAREQYF
V gene: TRBV7-2; D gene: -; J gene: TRBJ1-2; clone size: -; CDR3 DNA: -; CDR3 protein: CASSSSTGPYGYTF
V gene: TRBV7-8; D gene: -; J gene: TRBJ2-2; clone size: -; CDR3 DNA: TGTGCCAGCAGCTCGGTATCCGGGGAGCTGTTTTTT; CDR3 protein: CASSSVSGELFF
V gene: TRBV20-1; D gene: TRBD1; J gene: TRBJ2-7; clone size: -; CDR3 DNA: TGCAGTGCTAGGACCGGGACAGGGACCTACGAGCAGTACTTC; CDR3 protein: CSARTGTGTYEQYF
V gene: TRBV14; D gene: TRBD2; J gene: TRBJ2-7; clone size: many; CDR3 DNA: TGTGCCAGCAGCCTGTTAGCGGGAGCCCGGGAGCAGTACTTC; CDR3 protein: CASSLLAGAREQYF
V gene: TRBV4-3; D gene: -; J gene: TRBJ1-1; clone size: few; CDR3 DNA: TGCGCCAGCAGCCAAGAGGATCAGGGACCGAACACTGAAGCTTTCTTT; CDR3 protein: CASSQEDQGPNTEAFF
V gene: TRBV10-2; D gene: -; J gene: TRBJ2-7; clone size: many; CDR3 DNA: TGCGCCAGCAGTGAGATGGCAGGCCGCTACGAGCAGTACTTC; CDR3 protein: CASSEMAGRYEQYF
V gene: TRBV10-3; D gene: -; J gene: TRBJ1-6; clone size: -; CDR3 DNA: TGTGCCATCAGATCGGACGGAGTAGTTAATTCACCCCTCCACTTT; CDR3 protein: CAIRSDGVVNSPLHF
V gene: TRBV9; D gene: TRBD1; J gene: TRBJ2-5; clone size: many; CDR3 DNA: TGTGCCAGCAGCACAGGGGACAGGGTATTTGTGACCCAGTACTTC; CDR3 protein: CASSTGDRVFVTQYF
V gene: TRBV10-3; D gene: TRBD1; J gene: TRBJ1-4; clone size: -; CDR3 DNA: TGTGCCATCAGTGCGCAGGGACAGGGGGAAAAACTGTTTTTT; CDR3 protein: CAISAQGQGEKLFF
V gene: TRBV30; D gene: -; J gene: TRBJ1-3; clone size: -; CDR3 DNA: TGTGCCTGGAGGCGGGGAAATACTGGAAACACCATATATTTT; CDR3 protein: CAWRRGNTGNTIYF
V gene: TRBV5-1; D gene: -; J gene: TRBJ1-6; clone size: many; CDR3 DNA: TGCGCCAGCAGCTTGGAGGCCGGCTCCTATAATTCACCCCTCCACTTT; CDR3 protein: CASSLEAGSYNSPLHF
V gene: TRBV20-1; D gene: -; J gene: TRBJ1-5; clone size: -; CDR3 DNA: TGCAGTGCCATACAGGGAGCACGACAGCCCCAGCATTTT; CDR3 protein: CSAIQGARQPQHF
V gene: TRBV6-5; D gene: -; J gene: TRBJ1-6; clone size: -; CDR3 DNA: TGTGCCAGCAGTTACCGCCCAGGTTATAATTCACCCCTCCACTTT; CDR3 protein: CASSYRPGYNSPLHF
V gene: TRBV7-9; D gene: -; J gene: TRBJ1-3; clone size: many; CDR3 DNA: TGTGCCAGCAGCTTAGCGTTCTTGGGGACGAGCGGAAACACCATATATTTT; CDR3 protein: CASSLAFLGTSGNTIYF
V gene: TRBV7-9; D gene: TRBD1; J gene: TRBJ2-7; clone size: -; CDR3 DNA: TGTGCCAGCAGCCCGGACAGGGGGCTCGGCTACGAGCAGTACTTC; CDR3 protein: CASSPDRGLGYEQYF
V gene: TRBV29-1; D gene: -; J gene: TRBJ1-2; clone size: -; CDR3 DNA: TGCAGCGCACAGGCCGGGGGCGGTGGCTACACCTTC; CDR3 protein: CSAQAGGGGYTF
V gene: TRBV6-5; D gene: -; J gene: TRBJ2-5; clone size: -; CDR3 DNA: TGTGCCACCGGGGGCGGGACTATACAAGAGGCCCAGTACTTC; CDR3 protein: CATGGGTIQEAQYF
V gene: TRBV10-3; D gene: -; J gene: TRBJ1-1; clone size: few; CDR3 DNA: TGTGCCACCGCAGGATTGAACACTGAAGCTTTCTTT; CDR3 protein: CATAGLNTEAFF
V gene: TRBV5-1; D gene: -; J gene: TRBJ2-6; clone size: few; CDR3 DNA: TGCGCCAGCAGCTTGGAGGGGAACTCTGGGGCCAACGTCCTGACTTTC; CDR3 protein: CASSLEGNSGANVLTF
V gene: TRBV15; D gene: -; J gene: TRBJ1-3; clone size: many; CDR3 DNA: TGTGCCACCAGTGGGGACTCTGCCACCATATATTTT; CDR3 protein: CATSGDSATIYF
V gene: TRBV7-6; D gene: -; J gene: TRBJ1-2; clone size: -; CDR3 DNA: TGTGCCAGCAGCTTGGACTCAGGGGAAGGGACTAAAGCTAACTATGGCTACACCTTC; CDR3 protein: CASSLDSGEGTKANYGYTF
V gene: TRBV12-3/TRBV12-4; D gene: -; J gene: TRBJ1-5; clone size: few; CDR3 DNA: TGTGCCAGCACCTCAACCAGGGGAGAGGTTCAGCCCCAGCATTTT; CDR3 protein: CASTSTRGEVQPQHF
V gene: TRBV7-2; D gene: -; J gene: TRBJ2-2; clone size: many; CDR3 DNA: TGTGCCAGCAGCTTTGGGAGCCCCGGGGAGCTGTTTTTT; CDR3 protein: CASSFGSPGELFF